What follows are 10 T cell receptor beta chains derived from one specimen sequenced in a study of blood T cell repertoires in COVID-19. This table comes from immunoSEQ multiplex PCR, and its TCRdb copy is limited to in-frame clones, with some not included. The repertoire holds roughly 200,000 clones, with 85% to 90% as singletons. The sample was peripheral blood. Receptor source: a person between 65 and 79 years old with COVID-19, enrolled during active disease.

This rearrangement joins TRBV19 to TRBJ2-7; 7 bases agree with TRBD2. The CDR3 runs to 14 residues. Trimming took 5 bases from V and 3 from J; bases not matched to a gene: 7. CDR1 and CDR2 (germline): LNHDA, SQIVND (reference sequence). CDR3 protein: CASSPTGTNYEQYF. Written as DNA, the CDR3 is TGTGCCAGTAGTCCCACCGGGACTAACTACGAGCAGTACTTC.

The V and J genes are TRBV5-6 and TRBJ1-3; no firm D call. Germline CDR1 SGHDT, CDR2 YYEEEE. The CDR3 runs to 15 residues. The V end lost 0 bases, the J end lost 4 bases, and 11 bases lay between the germline ends. CDR3 DNA sequence: TGTGCCAGCAGCTTGGACGGCAGGAACGGAAACACCATATATTTT. Its protein product is CASSLDGRNGNTIYF.

V is TRBV11-3 and J is TRBJ2-1; TRBD2 matches 9 bases. The CDR3 extends over 14 amino acids. V shed 4 bases and J 5 bases; nucleotides not matched to a gene: 3. Germline V gene data show CDR1 as SGHNT and CDR2 as YENEEA. The CDR3, as DNA: TGTGCCAGCAGCTCGGGCGGGAGGGACAATGAGCAGTTCTTC. Protein: CASSSGGRDNEQFF. Full variable domain (missing parts from reference TRBV11-3 and TRBJ2-1): EAGVVQSPRYKIIEKKQPVAFWCNPISGHNTLYWYLQNLGQGPELLIRYENEEAVDDSQLPKDRFSAERLKGVDSTLKIQPAELGDSAVYLCASSSGGRDNEQFFGPGTRLTVL.

This clone appeared a few times. V is TRBV14 and J is TRBJ1-3; D might be TRBD1 (6 bases). Germline assignment: CDR1 SGHDN and CDR2 FVKESK. V was cut by 3 bases and J by 2 bases, with 14 bases left in between. The CDR3 totals 16 residues. The CDR3 loop reads CASSHRQELTGNTIYF. CDR3 nucleotide sequence: TGTGCCAGCAGCCACCGACAGGAATTAACTGGAAACACCATATATTTT.

This rearrangement joins TRBV10-3 to TRBJ2-7; 9 nucleotides line up with TRBD2. J was trimmed by 5 bases and V by 10 bases; bases with no gene match: 18. The CDR3 length is 16 residues. Germline V lookup: CDR1 ENHRY, CDR2 SYGVKD. This CDR3 is CANARGGSSGRNEQYF. As DNA, the CDR3 is TGTGCCAACGCCAGGGGTGGCAGTAGCGGGAGAAACGAGCAGTACTTC.

The gene calls are TRBV3-1 (or the pseudogene TRBV3-2) and TRBJ2-7; 10 nucleotides agree with TRBD2. This CDR3 has 15 residues. The V segment lost 5 bases and the J segment 2 bases; nucleotides outside the gene matches: 6. CDR1 and CDR2 (germline): LGHDT, YNNKEL (reference sequence). CDR3 bases: TGTGCCAGCAGCTCTTCGACTAGCGGGCCCTACGAGCAGTACTTC. Translating gives CASSSSTSGPYEQYF.

This chain uses TRBV19 with TRBJ1-5; D unresolved. Deletions cut 1 base from V and 2 bases from J, with 9 bases between. The CDR3 contains 15 residues. Germline V gene sequence: CDR1 LNHDA, CDR2 SQIVND (reference sequence). The CDR3 here is CASSIVAGGNQPQHF. In DNA, the CDR3 is TGTGCCAGTAGTATAGTCGCCGGGGGCAATCAGCCCCAGCATTTT.

This rearrangement joins TRBV6-6 to TRBJ1-5, with 8 bases matching TRBD1. The V gene's germline CDR1 is MNHNY and CDR2 SVGAGI (reference sequence). The CDR3 has 15 amino acids. Trimming at V came to 6 bases and at J to 5 bases, leaving 9 bases not matched to a gene. The CDR3 is CASRDPGGTDQPQHF. CDR3 nucleotide sequence: TGTGCCAGCAGAGATCCAGGGGGCACCGATCAGCCCCAGCATTTT.

The chain is built from TRBV6-5 and TRBJ2-7; D unresolved. This CDR3 has 14 amino acids. Per the germline V gene, CDR1 is MNHEY and CDR2 is SVGAGI. Trimming cost V 5 bases and J 2 bases, with 13 bases left between them. CDR3 sequence reads: CASSTGGTPYEQYF. In DNA, the CDR3 is TGTGCCAGCAGTACCGGCGGTACCCCCTACGAGCAGTACTTC.

A single count supports this clone. This chain uses TRBV12-3 or TRBV12-4 with TRBJ1-2; D is unclear. Between the trimmed V and J ends, which lost 6 bases and 4 bases, there was a span of 12 bases. The CDR3 spans 13 residues. This chain's CDR3 is CASSLTVSYGYTF. The CDR3 DNA is TGTGCCAGCAGCCTAACCGTAAGCTATGGCTACACCTTC.